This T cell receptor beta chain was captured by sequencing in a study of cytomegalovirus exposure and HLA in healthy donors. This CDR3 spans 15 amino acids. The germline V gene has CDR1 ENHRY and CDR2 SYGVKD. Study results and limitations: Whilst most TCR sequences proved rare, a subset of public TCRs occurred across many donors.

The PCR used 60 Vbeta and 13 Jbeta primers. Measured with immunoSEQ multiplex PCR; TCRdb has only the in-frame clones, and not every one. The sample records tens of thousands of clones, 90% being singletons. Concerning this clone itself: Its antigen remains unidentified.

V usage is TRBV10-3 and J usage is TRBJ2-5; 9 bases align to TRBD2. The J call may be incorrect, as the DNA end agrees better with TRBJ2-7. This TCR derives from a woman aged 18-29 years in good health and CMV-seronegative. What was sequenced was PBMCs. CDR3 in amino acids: CAISEATSGSYEQYF. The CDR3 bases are TGTGCCATCAGTGAGGCGACTAGCGGCTCCTACGAGCAGTACTTC.